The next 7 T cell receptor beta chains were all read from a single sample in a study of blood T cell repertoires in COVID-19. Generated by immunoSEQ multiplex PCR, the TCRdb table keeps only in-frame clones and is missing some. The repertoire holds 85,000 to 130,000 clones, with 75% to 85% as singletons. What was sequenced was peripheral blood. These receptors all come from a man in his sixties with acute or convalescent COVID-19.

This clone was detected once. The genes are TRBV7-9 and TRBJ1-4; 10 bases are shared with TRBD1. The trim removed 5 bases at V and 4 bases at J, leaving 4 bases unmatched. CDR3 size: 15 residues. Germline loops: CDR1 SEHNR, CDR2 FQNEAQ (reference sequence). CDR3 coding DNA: TGTGCCAGCAGCCCGGGGACAGGGGTTAATGAAAAACTGTTTTTT. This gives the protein CASSPGTGVNEKLFF.

CDR3 sequence: CASSEGLANEQFF. CDR3 nucleotides: TGTGCCAGCAGTGAAGGTCTAGCGAATGAGCAGTTCTTC. V and J are TRBV25-1 and TRBJ2-1; possible D gene TRBD2, 6 bases. V was shortened by 2 bases and J by 7 bases, with 9 bases between the two germline ends. Looked up from germline, CDR1 is MGHDK and CDR2 is SYGVNS. This CDR3 has 13 residues. The variable domain in full, with the rest retrieved from reference TRBV25-1 and TRBJ2-1, is EADIYQTPRYLVIGTGKKITLECSQTMGHDKMYWYQQDPGMELHLIHYSYGVNSTEKGDLSSESTVSRIRTEHFPLTLESARPSHTSQYLCASSEGLANEQFFGPGTRLTVL.

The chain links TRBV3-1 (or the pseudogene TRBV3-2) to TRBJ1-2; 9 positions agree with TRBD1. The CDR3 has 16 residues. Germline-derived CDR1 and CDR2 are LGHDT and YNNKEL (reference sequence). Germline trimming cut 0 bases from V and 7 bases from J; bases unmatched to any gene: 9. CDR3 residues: CASSQDARQGVPGYTF. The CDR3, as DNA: TGTGCCAGCAGCCAAGATGCACGACAGGGGGTACCTGGCTACACCTTC.

The CDR3 DNA reads as TGTGCCAGCACAACGCCTAGCGGGGGGGCTAATGAGCAGTTCTTC. It is translated as CASTTPSGGANEQFF. The chain has TRBV6-5 and TRBJ2-1; 12 bases fit TRBD2. Germline CDR1 is MNHEY and CDR2 is SVGAGI. CDR3 size: 15 residues. Losses at the gene ends were 7 bases for V and 7 bases for J; bases not matched to a gene: 8.

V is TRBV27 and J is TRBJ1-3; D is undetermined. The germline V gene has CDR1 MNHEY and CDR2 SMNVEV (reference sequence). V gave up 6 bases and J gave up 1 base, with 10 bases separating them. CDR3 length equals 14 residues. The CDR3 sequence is CASSRHQSGNTIYF. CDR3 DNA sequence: TGTGCCAGCAGCCGACATCAGTCTGGAAACACCATATATTTT.

The CDR3: CASSFYTRGRSEQFF. For the CDR3, the DNA is TGCGCCAGCAGCTTTTATACCAGGGGGCGGAGTGAGCAGTTCTTC. The chain recombines TRBV5-1 with TRBJ2-1; 8 bases align to TRBD1. With 2 bases clipped from V and 9 bases from J, the junction kept 10 bases outside the gene matches. The CDR3 contains 15 residues. Germline V gene data show CDR1 as SGHRS and CDR2 as YFSETQ. The complete variable domain, with remaining parts taken from reference TRBV5-1 and TRBJ2-1, reads KAGVTQTPRYLIKTRGQQVTLSCSPISGHRSVSWYQQTPGQGLQFLFEYFSETQRNKGNFPGRFSGRQFSNSRSEMNVSTLELGDSALYLCASSFYTRGRSEQFFGPGTRLTVL.

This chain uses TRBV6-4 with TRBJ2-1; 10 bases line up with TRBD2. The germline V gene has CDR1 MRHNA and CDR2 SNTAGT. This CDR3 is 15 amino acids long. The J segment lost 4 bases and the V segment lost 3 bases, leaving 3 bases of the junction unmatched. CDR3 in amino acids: CASSDSTSGYNEQFF. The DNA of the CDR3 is TGTGCCAGCAGTGATTCGACTAGCGGGTACAATGAGCAGTTCTTC.